This T cell receptor (beta chain) derives from a study of OX40 agonist ivuxolimab in advanced cancers. About the research overall: Dose-escalation cases comprised hepatocellular carcinoma, melanoma, renal cell or head and neck cancer. Eligibility rules accepted prior anti-PD-1, anti-PD-L1 or anti-CTLA-4 therapy, and 30% to 40% had some.

The V and J ends lost 4 bases and 5 bases, in that order; junction bases with no gene match: 10. The CDR3 has 16 residues. Excluded were patients having autoimmune disease history or systemic immunosuppression. Generated by immunoSEQ multiplex PCR, the TCRdb table keeps only in-frame clones and is missing some. Here the sample spans 80,000 or so clones, 90% to 95% being singletons. The input for sequencing was CD4+ or CD8+ T cells sorted from blood, taken in a trial of the OX40 agonist ivuxolimab. This TCR was recovered from an adult with an advanced solid tumor such as melanoma, head and neck, liver or kidney cancer. The chain couples TRBV23-1 to TRBJ1-5, with TRBD1 identical over 8 bases. TRBV23-1 falls under the ORF class, with uncertain function. The CDR3 sequence is CASSLDGQGGDQPQHF. The DNA of the CDR3 is TGCGCCAGCAGTCTCGACGGACAGGGTGGTGATCAGCCCCAGCATTTT.